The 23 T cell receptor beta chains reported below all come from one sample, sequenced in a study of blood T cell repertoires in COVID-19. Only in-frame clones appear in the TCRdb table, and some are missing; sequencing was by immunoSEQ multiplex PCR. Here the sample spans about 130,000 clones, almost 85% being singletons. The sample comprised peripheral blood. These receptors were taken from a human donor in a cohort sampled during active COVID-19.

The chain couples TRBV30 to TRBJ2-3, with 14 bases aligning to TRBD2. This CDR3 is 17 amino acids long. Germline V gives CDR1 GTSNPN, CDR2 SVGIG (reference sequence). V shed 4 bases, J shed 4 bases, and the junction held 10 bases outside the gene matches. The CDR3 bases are TGTGCCTGGACCCTACAAGGGACTAGCGGGGGAGCAGATACGCAGTATTTT. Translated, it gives CAWTLQGTSGGADTQYF.

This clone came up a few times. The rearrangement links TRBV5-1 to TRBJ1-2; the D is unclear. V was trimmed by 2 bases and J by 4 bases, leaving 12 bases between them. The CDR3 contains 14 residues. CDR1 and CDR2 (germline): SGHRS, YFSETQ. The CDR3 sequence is CASSFGSEGYGYTF. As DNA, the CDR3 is TGCGCCAGCAGCTTCGGGTCTGAAGGCTATGGCTACACCTTC.

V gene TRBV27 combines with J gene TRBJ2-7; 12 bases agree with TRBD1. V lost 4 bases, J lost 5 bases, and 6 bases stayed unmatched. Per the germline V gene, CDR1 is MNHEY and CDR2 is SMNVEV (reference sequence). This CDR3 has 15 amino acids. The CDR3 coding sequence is TGTGCCAGCAGTTACTGGGACAGGGGGCTCAACGAGCAGTACTTC. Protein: CASSYWDRGLNEQYF.

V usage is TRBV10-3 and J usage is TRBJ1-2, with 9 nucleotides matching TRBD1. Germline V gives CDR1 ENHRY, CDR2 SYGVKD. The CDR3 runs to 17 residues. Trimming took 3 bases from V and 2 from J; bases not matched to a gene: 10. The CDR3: CAISDRTGVEINYGYTF. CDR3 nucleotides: TGTGCCATCAGTGACCGGACAGGGGTTGAAATAAACTATGGCTACACCTTC.

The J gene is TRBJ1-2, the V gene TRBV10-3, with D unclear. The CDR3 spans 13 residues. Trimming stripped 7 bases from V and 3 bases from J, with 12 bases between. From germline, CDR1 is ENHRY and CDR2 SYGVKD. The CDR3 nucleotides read TGTGCCATCACTAATTCGATTGACTATGGCTACACCTTC. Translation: CAITNSIDYGYTF.

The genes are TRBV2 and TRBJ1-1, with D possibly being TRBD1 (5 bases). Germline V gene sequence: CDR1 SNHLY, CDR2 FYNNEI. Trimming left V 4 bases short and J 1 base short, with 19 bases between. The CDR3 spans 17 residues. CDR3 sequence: CASSALGGSLTNTEAFF. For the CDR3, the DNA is TGTGCCAGCAGTGCCCTCGGGGGGAGCCTGACGAACACTGAAGCTTTCTTT. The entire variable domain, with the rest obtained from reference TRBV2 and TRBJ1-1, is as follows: EPEVTQTPSHQVTQMGQEVILRCVPISNHLYFYWYRQILGQKVEFLVSFYNNEISEKSEIFDDQFSVERPDGSNFTLKIRSTKLEDSAMYFCASSALGGSLTNTEAFFGQGTRLTVV.

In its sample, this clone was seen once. This chain's CDR3 is CASTAGTGPYEQYF. CDR3 in DNA: TGTGCCAGCACCGCCGGGACAGGGCCCTACGAGCAGTACTTC. This chain connects TRBV25-1 to TRBJ2-7; 9 bases map to TRBD1. With 7 bases clipped from V and 2 bases from J, the junction kept 6 bases outside the gene matches. Germline CDR1 and CDR2: MGHDK and SYGVNS. The CDR3 has 14 amino acids.

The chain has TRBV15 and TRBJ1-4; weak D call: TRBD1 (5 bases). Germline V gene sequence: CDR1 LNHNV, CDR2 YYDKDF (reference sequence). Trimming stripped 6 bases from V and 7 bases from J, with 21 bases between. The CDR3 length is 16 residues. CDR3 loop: CATSLGGRGAVEKLFF. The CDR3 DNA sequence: TGTGCCACCAGTCTCGGGGGGAGAGGGGCTGTTGAAAAACTGTTTTTT.

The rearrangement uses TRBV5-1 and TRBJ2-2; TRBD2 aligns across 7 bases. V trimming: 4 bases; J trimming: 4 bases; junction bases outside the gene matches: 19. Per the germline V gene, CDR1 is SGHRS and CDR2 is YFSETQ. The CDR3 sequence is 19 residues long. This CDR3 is CASSKGRQAGVLITGELFF. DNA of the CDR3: TGCGCCAGCAGCAAGGGTCGGCAGGCGGGGGTATTAATCACCGGGGAGCTGTTTTTT. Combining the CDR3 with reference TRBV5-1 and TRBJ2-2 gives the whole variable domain KAGVTQTPRYLIKTRGQQVTLSCSPISGHRSVSWYQQTPGQGLQFLFEYFSETQRNKGNFPGRFSGRQFSNSRSEMNVSTLELGDSALYLCASSKGRQAGVLITGELFFGEGSRLTVL.

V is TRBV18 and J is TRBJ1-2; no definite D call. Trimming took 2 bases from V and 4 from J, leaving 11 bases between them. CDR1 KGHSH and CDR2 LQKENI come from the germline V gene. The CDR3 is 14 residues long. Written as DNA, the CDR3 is TGTGCCAGCTCACCAGGAGCAGATACCTATGGCTACACCTTC. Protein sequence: CASSPGADTYGYTF.

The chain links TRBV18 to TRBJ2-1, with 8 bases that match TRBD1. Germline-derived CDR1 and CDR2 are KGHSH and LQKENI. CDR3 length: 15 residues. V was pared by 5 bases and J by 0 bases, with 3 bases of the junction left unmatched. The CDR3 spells CASSAGTGSYNEQFF. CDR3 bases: TGTGCCAGCTCAGCCGGGACAGGCTCCTACAATGAGCAGTTCTTC.

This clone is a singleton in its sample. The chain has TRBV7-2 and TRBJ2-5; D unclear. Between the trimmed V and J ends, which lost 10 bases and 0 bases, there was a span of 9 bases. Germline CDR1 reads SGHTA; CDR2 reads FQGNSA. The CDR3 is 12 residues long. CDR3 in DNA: TGTGCCACTTCCCGGTACCAAGAGACCCAGTACTTC. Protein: CATSRYQETQYF.

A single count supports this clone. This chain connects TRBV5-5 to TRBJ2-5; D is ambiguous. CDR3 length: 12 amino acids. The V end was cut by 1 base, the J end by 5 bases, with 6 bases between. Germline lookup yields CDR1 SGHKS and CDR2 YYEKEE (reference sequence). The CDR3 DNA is TGTGCCAGCAGCTTGATCGGGGAGACCCAGTACTTC. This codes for CASSLIGETQYF.

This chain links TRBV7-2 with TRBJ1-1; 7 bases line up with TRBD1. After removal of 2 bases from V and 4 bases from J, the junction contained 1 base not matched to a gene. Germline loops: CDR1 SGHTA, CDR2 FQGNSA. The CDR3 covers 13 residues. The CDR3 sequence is CASSLRGRTEAFF. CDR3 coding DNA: TGTGCCAGCAGCTTAAGGGGGCGCACTGAAGCTTTCTTT. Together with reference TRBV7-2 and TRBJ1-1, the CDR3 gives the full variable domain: GAGVSQSPSNKVTEKGKDVELRCDPISGHTALYWYRQSLGQGLEFLIYFQGNSAPDKSGLPSDRFSAERTGGSVSTLTIQRTQQEDSAVYLCASSLRGRTEAFFGQGTRLTVV.

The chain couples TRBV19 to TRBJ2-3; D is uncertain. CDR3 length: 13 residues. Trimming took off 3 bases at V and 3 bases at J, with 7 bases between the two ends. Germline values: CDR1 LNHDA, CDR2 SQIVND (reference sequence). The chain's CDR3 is CASSIRVTDTQYF. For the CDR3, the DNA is TGTGCCAGTAGTATTAGAGTTACAGATACGCAGTATTTT.

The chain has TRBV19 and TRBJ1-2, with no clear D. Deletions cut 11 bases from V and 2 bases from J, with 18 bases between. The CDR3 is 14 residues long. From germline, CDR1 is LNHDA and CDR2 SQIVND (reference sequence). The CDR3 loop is CASLRESGNYGYTF. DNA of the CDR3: TGTGCCTCCTTGCGGGAGTCGGGGAACTATGGCTACACCTTC.

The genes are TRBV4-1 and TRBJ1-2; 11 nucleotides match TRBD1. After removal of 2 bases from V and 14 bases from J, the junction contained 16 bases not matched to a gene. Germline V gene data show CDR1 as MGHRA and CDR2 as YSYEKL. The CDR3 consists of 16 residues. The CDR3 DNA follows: TGCGCCAGCAGCCAACCAATTCTGGACAGGGGGCTTGATAGGACCTTC. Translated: CASSQPILDRGLDRTF.

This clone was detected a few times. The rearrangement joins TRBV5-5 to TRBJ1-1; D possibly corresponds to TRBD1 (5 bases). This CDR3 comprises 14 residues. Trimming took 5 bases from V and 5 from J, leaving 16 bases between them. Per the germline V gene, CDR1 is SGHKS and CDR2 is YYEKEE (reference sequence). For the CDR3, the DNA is TGTGCCAGCAGTCCTCCCGGGCAGGGAACTGAAGCTTTCTTT. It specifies CASSPPGQGTEAFF. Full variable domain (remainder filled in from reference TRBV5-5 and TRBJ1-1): DAGVTQSPTHLIKTRGQQVTLRCSPISGHKSVSWYQQVLGQGPQFIFQYYEKEERGRGNFPDRFSARQFPNYSSELNVNALLLGDSALYLCASSPPGQGTEAFFGQGTRLTVV.

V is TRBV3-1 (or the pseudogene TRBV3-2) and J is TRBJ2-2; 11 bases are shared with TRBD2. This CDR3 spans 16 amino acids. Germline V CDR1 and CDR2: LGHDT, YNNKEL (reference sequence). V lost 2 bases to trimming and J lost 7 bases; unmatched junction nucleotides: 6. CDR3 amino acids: CASSQLAGGRNGELFF. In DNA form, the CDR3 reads TGTGCCAGCAGCCAATTAGCGGGGGGGCGTAACGGGGAGCTGTTTTTT.

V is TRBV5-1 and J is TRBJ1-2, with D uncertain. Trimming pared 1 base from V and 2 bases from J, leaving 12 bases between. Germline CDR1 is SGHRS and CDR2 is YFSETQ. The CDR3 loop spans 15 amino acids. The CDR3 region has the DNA TGCGCCAGCAGCTTGATCGCTGGGAGCAACTATGGCTACACCTTC. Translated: CASSLIAGSNYGYTF. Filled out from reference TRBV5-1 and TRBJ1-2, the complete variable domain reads KAGVTQTPRYLIKTRGQQVTLSCSPISGHRSVSWYQQTPGQGLQFLFEYFSETQRNKGNFPGRFSGRQFSNSRSEMNVSTLELGDSALYLCASSLIAGSNYGYTFGSGTRLTVV.

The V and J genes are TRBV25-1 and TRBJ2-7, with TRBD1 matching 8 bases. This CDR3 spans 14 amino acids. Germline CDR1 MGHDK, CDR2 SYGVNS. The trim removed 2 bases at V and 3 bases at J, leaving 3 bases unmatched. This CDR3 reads CASSEETGVYEQYF. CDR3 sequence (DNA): TGTGCCAGCAGTGAAGAGACAGGGGTCTACGAGCAGTACTTC.

The CDR3 coding sequence is TGCGCCAGCAGCCAACTGACTAGAGGGTACGAGCAGTACTTC. This encodes CASSQLTRGYEQYF. The gene calls are TRBV5-1 and TRBJ2-7, with TRBD2 as a possible D gene (6 bases). The germline CDR1 and CDR2 sequences are SGHRS and YFSETQ. Trimming removed 4 bases from V and 4 bases from J, with 15 bases in between. CDR3 size: 14 residues.

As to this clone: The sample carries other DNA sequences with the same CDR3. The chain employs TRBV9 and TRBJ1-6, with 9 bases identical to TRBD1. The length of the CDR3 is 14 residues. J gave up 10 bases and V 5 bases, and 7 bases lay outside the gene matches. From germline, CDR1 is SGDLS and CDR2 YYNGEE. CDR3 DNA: TGTGCCAGCAGTGATACAGGGGGCAACTCACCCCTCCACTTT. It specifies CASSDTGGNSPLHF.